These T cell receptor beta chains were read from a single sample in a study of radiation and T cells in renal cell carcinoma. Clones were read by immunoSEQ multiplex PCR, and TCRdb kept only the in-frame ones, dropping some. In the table there are more than 95,000 clones, roughly 80% of which are singletons. Sequencing used blood, obtained from a patient whose treatment included radiotherapy and nephrectomy. The receptors were sampled from a woman aged 55-70 years with renal cell carcinoma. CDR3s include the opening cysteine and the closing phenylalanine or tryptophan. A D gene is named only where the DNA matches it firmly. Some rows have no size entry. The others give once, few or many, or a class for an expanded clone.

d_gene,abundance,v_gene,j_gene,CDR3nt,CDR3aa
-,few,TRBV19,TRBJ2-2,TGTGCCAGTAGTATATCGGGTTGGGGCACCGGGGAGCTGTTTTTT,CASSISGWGTGELFF
-,-,TRBV19,TRBJ2-7,TGTGCCAGTAGTATTTCCGGGGCTAGCTCCTCCAGCGAGCAGTACTTC,CASSISGASSSSEQYF
-,-,TRBV19,TRBJ2-1,TGTGCCAGTAGTCCCGGAGTCTCCTACAATGAGCAGTTCTTC,CASSPGVSYNEQFF
-,-,TRBV18,TRBJ1-1,TGTGCCAGCTCACCACCGGGGAGGGTGAACACTGAAGCTTTCTTT,CASSPPGRVNTEAFF
-,few,TRBV5-1,TRBJ1-2,TGCGCCAGCAGCTTGGTGTCAGGGGATGGCTACACCTTC,CASSLVSGDGYTF
-,-,TRBV2,TRBJ2-7,TGTGCCAGCAGGGGGTTGCGGAACTCCTACGAGCAGTACTTC,CASRGLRNSYEQYF
-,once,TRBV12-5,TRBJ2-2,TGTGCTAGTGGTTTGTCGGCTATCAGCGGGGAGCTGTTTTTT,CASGLSAISGELFF
-,-,TRBV25-1,TRBJ2-4,TGTGCCAGCAGTGAGGGTTCCCACAGGCTAGCCAAAAACATTCAGTACTTC,CASSEGSHRLAKNIQYF
-,-,TRBV6-5,TRBJ1-2,TGTGCCAGCAGGGGGGGGCAGCCCCCTAACTATGGCTACACCTTC,CASRGGQPPNYGYTF
-,once,TRBV2,TRBJ1-2,TGTGCCAGCAGTGATCAATATGGCTACACCTTC,CASSDQYGYTF
-,-,TRBV27,TRBJ1-2,TGTGCCAGCAGTAGCCGGGACGGATTCTATGGCTACACCTTC,CASSSRDGFYGYTF
-,once,TRBV28,TRBJ1-4,TGTGCCAGCAGTTTATCGACGGGGTTTAATGAAAAACTGTTTTTT,CASSLSTGFNEKLFF
TRBD1,-,TRBV4-1,TRBJ1-5,TGCGCCAGCAGCCAAGATCGGCGAGACAGGGGAAGGCCCAATCAGCCCCAGCATTTT,CASSQDRRDRGRPNQPQHF
-,-,TRBV5-1,TRBJ2-3,TGCGCCAGCAGCCCGGACACCAACACAGATACGCAGTATTTT,CASSPDTNTDTQYF
-,-,TRBV6-5,TRBJ1-5,TGTGCCAGCAGTTACGGTAGCAATCAGCCCCAGCATTTT,CASSYGSNQPQHF
-,-,TRBV5-4,TRBJ2-1,TGTGCCAGCAGCTTGGAACTAGCTTGGGAGCAGTTCTTC,CASSLELAWEQFF
-,-,TRBV6-5,TRBJ1-2,TGTGCCACCCGAGATCGCTGGGGCTACACCTTC,CATRDRWGYTF
-,-,TRBV27,TRBJ1-5,TGTGCCAGCAGCCATGGGCCGGGGGATCAGCCCCAGCATTTT,CASSHGPGDQPQHF
-,-,TRBV5-1,TRBJ1-2,TGCGCCAGCAGTCTAAACAGGGATAACTATGGCTACACCTTC,CASSLNRDNYGYTF
-,few,TRBV5-6,TRBJ2-7,TGTGCCAGCAGCTTGGCGGGACGGGGGAGCTCCTACGAGCAGTACTTC,CASSLAGRGSSYEQYF
-,-,TRBV30,TRBJ2-7,TGTGCCTGGAGTTACAGTGACTACGAGCAGTACTTC,CAWSYSDYEQYF
-,few,TRBV7-6,TRBJ2-2,TGTGCCAGCAGCTTGGCCCGGGTCTTGGATAACACCGGGGAGCTGTTTTTT,CASSLARVLDNTGELFF
-,-,TRBV4-2,TRBJ1-1,TGTGCCAGCAGCCACCCTGACTTGAACACTGAAGCTTTCTTT,CASSHPDLNTEAFF
TRBD1,-,TRBV5-1,TRBJ2-6,TGCGCCAGCAGCCCCTGGACAGGCCTCTCTGGGGCCAACGTCCTGACTTTC,CASSPWTGLSGANVLTF
-,-,TRBV27,TRBJ1-4,TGTGCCAGCAGTCGAAAAAAGGACAGTTTTGGGGGAGAAAAACTGTTTTTT,CASSRKKDSFGGEKLFF
TRBD1,-,TRBV7-2,TRBJ2-5,TGTGCCAGCAGCTCGTACAGGGGGGAGACCCAGTACTTC,CASSSYRGETQYF
-,-,TRBV30,TRBJ1-3,TGTGCCTGCCTTACCACAATGGGAAACACCATATATTTT,CACLTTMGNTIYF
TRBD2,many,TRBV5-1,TRBJ2-7,TGCGCCAGCAGCCCGCGCGGGAGTACCTACGAGCAGTACTTC,CASSPRGSTYEQYF
-,-,TRBV7-9,TRBJ2-1,TGTGCCAGCAGGCGATTCGACAATGAGCAGTTCTTC,CASRRFDNEQFF
TRBD1,-,TRBV28,TRBJ1-4,TGTGCCAGCAGTTTACAGGGGGCTACTAATGAAAAACTGTTTTTT,CASSLQGATNEKLFF
-,-,TRBV28,TRBJ2-7,TGTGCCAGCAGTTCGGGGCCCTACGAGCAGTACTTC,CASSSGPYEQYF
TRBD1,-,TRBV6-1,TRBJ2-1,TGTGCCAGCAGGGAAGAAGCGCACAGGGGACCCTACAATGAGCAGTTCTTC,CASREEAHRGPYNEQFF
TRBD1,-,TRBV28,TRBJ1-1,TGTGCCAGCAGCTATACACCGAGGACAGGCAACACTGAAGCTTTCTTT,CASSYTPRTGNTEAFF
-,-,TRBV5-1,TRBJ2-3,TGCGCCAGCAGCTTGGGTGGGGGGAACACAGATACGCAGTATTTT,CASSLGGGNTDTQYF
-,once,TRBV28,TRBJ1-2,TGTGCCAGCAGCCCCCCCGGCGGAGTCGCTAAGAACTATGGCTACACCTTC,CASSPPGGVAKNYGYTF
-,-,TRBV6-4,TRBJ1-2,TGTGCCAGCAGTGACGCTGGGACGGGTGGCTACACCTTC,CASSDAGTGGYTF
-,once,TRBV19,TRBJ2-2,TGTGCCAGTAGTATCACCCCAGCAGAGGCGGTCTACACCGGGGAGCTGTTTTTT,CASSITPAEAVYTGELFF
TRBD1,-,TRBV28,TRBJ1-5,TGTGCCAGCAGTTTATCGACAGGGGCTAGCAATCAGCCCCAGCATTTT,CASSLSTGASNQPQHF
TRBD1,-,TRBV19,TRBJ1-5,TGTGCCAGTAGTACCCCGGGACAGGGAACTCAGCCCCAGCATTTT,CASSTPGQGTQPQHF
-,-,TRBV28,TRBJ1-4,TGTGCCAGCAGTACAGGGATTAATGAAAAACTGTTTTTT,CASSTGINEKLFF
-,-,TRBV30,TRBJ1-2,TGTGCCTGGAGTGTTAAGGGTTCCGGCTATGGCTACACCTTC,CAWSVKGSGYGYTF
-,few,TRBV2,TRBJ1-1,TGTGCCAGCAGTGAGGGCCAACTTAAGAACACTGAAGCTTTCTTT,CASSEGQLKNTEAFF
TRBD2,once,TRBV5-5,TRBJ2-7,TGTGCCAGCAGCTTGGGACTAGCGGGGCCCTACGAGCAGTACTTC,CASSLGLAGPYEQYF
TRBD2,-,TRBV5-5,TRBJ2-1,TGTGCCAGCAGCCCCGTCTCGGGACTAGCGGTCGAGCAGTTCTTC,CASSPVSGLAVEQFF